These 7 T cell receptor beta chains originate from one sample sequenced in a study of OX40 agonist ivuxolimab in advanced cancers. Measured with immunoSEQ multiplex PCR; TCRdb has only the in-frame clones, and not every one. The sample includes more than 45,000 clones, 85% of them seen just once. Sequenced here: CD4+ or CD8+ T cells sorted from blood, sampled in a trial of the OX40 agonist ivuxolimab. Receptors originate from an adult with an advanced solid tumor such as melanoma, head and neck, liver or kidney cancer.

In DNA, the CDR3 is TGTGCCAGCAGTACGGGGGCAAAGGAAAAACTGTTTTTT. Protein: CASSTGAKEKLFF. V usage is TRBV27 and J usage is TRBJ1-4, with D possibly matching TRBD1 (6 bases). In germline, CDR1 is MNHEY, CDR2 SMNVEV (reference sequence). The CDR3 sequence is 13 residues long. The ends were cut back, 5 bases at V and 8 bases at J, with 12 bases in the middle.

The V call is TRBV7-9, the J call TRBJ2-2; D remains unclear. The CDR3 consists of 16 residues. The V end was cut by 4 bases, the J end by 0 bases, with 12 bases between. CDR1 is SEHNR, CDR2 FQNEAQ, per germline (reference sequence). DNA for the CDR3: TGTGCCAGCAGCTCCACACCCCTATCGAACACCGGGGAGCTGTTTTTT. Amino acids: CASSSTPLSNTGELFF.

The chain combines TRBV7-6 with TRBJ2-3; 14 bases align to TRBD2. Germline-derived CDR1 and CDR2 are SGHVS and FNYEAQ. CDR3 length: 17 amino acids. V lost 3 bases and J lost 0; bases outside the gene matches: 2. This CDR3 reads CASSFGTSGSSTDTQYF. The CDR3 nucleotides are TGTGCCAGCAGCTTTGGGACTAGCGGGAGTAGCACAGATACGCAGTATTTT.

The CDR3, as DNA: TGTGCCAGCAGCCCCCAGGTACGGGGGAGCTCCTACAATGAGCAGTTCTTC. Translation: CASSPQVRGSSYNEQFF. The V call is TRBV7-6, the J call TRBJ2-1, with TRBD2 as a possible D gene (6 bases). CDR1 is SGHVS and CDR2 is FNYEAQ in the germline V gene. The CDR3 loop spans 17 amino acids. Trimming removed 5 bases at V and 0 bases at J, with 17 bases between.

The V call is TRBV7-6, the J call TRBJ2-1; D gene unclear. Trimming took 0 bases from V and 10 from J, leaving 16 bases between them. From germline, CDR1 is SGHVS and CDR2 FNYEAQ. This CDR3 contains 15 residues. CDR3 sequence: CASSLAFVRLREQFF. Written as DNA, the CDR3 is TGTGCCAGCAGCTTAGCTTTCGTACGCTTGAGGGAGCAGTTCTTC.

This clone was seen just once. This chain links TRBV7-2 with TRBJ2-7; no reliable D call. With 2 bases removed from V and 3 bases from J, the gap between germline ends came to 5 bases. Looked up from germline, CDR1 is SGHTA and CDR2 is FQGNSA. CDR3 length: 12 residues. The CDR3 nucleotides read TGTGCCAGCAGCTTAACTCACTACGAGCAGTACTTC. As protein: CASSLTHYEQYF. Full variable domain (remainder filled in from reference TRBV7-2 and TRBJ2-7): GAGVSQSPSNKVTEKGKDVELRCDPISGHTALYWYRQSLGQGLEFLIYFQGNSAPDKSGLPSDRFSAERTGGSVSTLTIQRTQQEDSAVYLCASSLTHYEQYFGPGTRLTVT.

CDR3 amino acids: CASTPGRGGNQPQHF. The CDR3 bases are TGTGCCAGTACTCCTGGTAGGGGAGGAAATCAGCCCCAGCATTTT. The V gene is TRBV19, the J gene TRBJ1-5; possible D gene TRBD1, 5 bases. Trimming stripped 7 bases from V and 4 bases from J, with 17 bases between. CDR3 length: 15 amino acids. Germline lookup yields CDR1 LNHDA and CDR2 SQIVND (reference sequence).